These T cell receptor beta chains were read from a single sample in a study of shared clonotypes between healthy human individuals. Libraries were prepared by immunoSEQ multiplex PCR; TCRdb keeps only in-frame clonotypes and omits some of them. Of roughly 2.1 million clones listed, 85% to 95% are singletons. Sequenced: naive CD8+ T cells from PBMCs. Every receptor here comes from a man between 18 and 29 years old in good health. Some clones in this sample may be carry-over from other donors' samples. CDR3s include the opening cysteine and the closing phenylalanine or tryptophan. D genes are given only for firm matches. Expanded clones are given a class, and other clones once, few, many or no size at all.

TRBJ1-1	TRBV27	TRBD1	-	CASSLSPGTANTEAFF	TGTGCCAGCAGTTTATCACCAGGGACAGCGAACACTGAAGCTTTCTTT
TRBJ2-7	TRBV10-2	-	-	CASSADGQLGSYEQYF	TGCGCCAGCTCCGCAGACGGGCAACTCGGGAGCTACGAGCAGTACTTC
TRBJ2-7	TRBV7-8	TRBD1	-	CASSPGQGSSYEQYF	TGTGCCAGCAGCCCCGGACAGGGGAGCTCCTACGAGCAGTACTTC
TRBJ2-6	TRBV4-3	-	once	CASSQDLGSLRSGANVLTF	TGCGCCAGCAGCCAAGATCTGGGCTCTTTACGGTCTGGGGCCAACGTCCTGACTTTC
TRBJ2-1	TRBV9	-	-	CASSVVPGGYNEQFF	TGTGCCAGCAGCGTAGTCCCAGGGGGGTACAATGAGCAGTTCTTC
TRBJ1-2	TRBV16	-	-	CASSQSTEANYGYTF	TGTGCCAGCAGCCAATCCACAGAGGCTAACTATGGCTACACCTTC
TRBJ2-1	TRBV7-3	-	-	CASSSRDPPGEQFF	TGTGCCAGCAGCTCGAGGGACCCCCCGGGGGAGCAGTTCTTC
TRBJ2-3	TRBV18	TRBD2	-	CASSPKQLAGVSDTQYF	TGTGCCAGCTCACCAAAGCAACTAGCGGGAGTATCAGATACGCAGTATTTT
TRBJ2-2	TRBV27	-	-	CASSFSFGLSDTGELFF	TGTGCCAGCAGTTTCTCTTTCGGACTCAGTGACACCGGGGAGCTGTTTTTT
TRBJ2-7	TRBV2	-	-	CASRAPRDFYEQYF	TGTGCCAGCAGGGCTCCTCGGGACTTCTACGAGCAGTACTTC
TRBJ2-1	TRBV5-3	-	-	CARSLGTEQFF	TGTGCCAGAAGCTTGGGGACGGAGCAGTTCTTC
TRBJ2-5	TRBV5-1	-	-	CASSLAGGFQETQYF	TGCGCCAGCAGCTTGGCCGGGGGATTCCAAGAGACCCAGTACTTC
TRBJ1-5	TRBV28	-	-	CASSFLGGNQPQHF	TGTGCCAGCAGTTTCCTCGGGGGCAATCAGCCCCAGCATTTT
TRBJ2-5	TRBV5-6	-	-	CASSLRETQYF	TGTGCCAGCAGCTTGAGAGAGACCCAGTACTTC
TRBJ2-1	TRBV7-9	TRBD2	-	CASSPPTQLAMYSYNEQFF	TGTGCCAGCAGCCCACCCACCCAACTAGCGATGTACTCCTACAATGAGCAGTTCTTC
TRBJ2-5	TRBV5-6	-	-	CASSLALDLSGGQYF	TGTGCCAGCAGCTTGGCCCTGGACTTGTCCGGTGGCCAGTACTTC
TRBJ2-3	TRBV7-8	TRBD2	-	CASSLARRLASTDTQYF	TGTGCCAGCAGCTTAGCGCGGAGACTAGCTAGCACAGATACGCAGTATTTT
TRBJ2-5	TRBV7-9	-	-	CASSPSSGGSEETQYF	TGTGCCAGCAGCCCCAGTTCCGGGGGTTCTGAGGAGACCCAGTACTTC
TRBJ2-7	TRBV7-2	-	-	CASSLARGQPSSYEQYF	TGTGCCAGCAGCTTAGCGCGGGGACAACCAAGCTCCTACGAGCAGTACTTC
TRBJ1-2	TRBV12-5	TRBD1	-	CASGIGQGDLRYGYTF	TGTGCTAGTGGTATAGGACAGGGAGATCTTCGGTATGGCTACACCTTC
TRBJ1-1	TRBV28	TRBD1	-	CASSLHRTGGTEAFF	TGTGCCAGCAGTTTACACAGGACAGGCGGCACTGAAGCTTTCTTT
TRBJ1-2	TRBV6-5	TRBD1	-	CASSATGNDYGYTF	TGTGCCAGCAGTGCGACAGGGAATGACTATGGCTACACCTTC
TRBJ2-7	TRBV30	TRBD1	-	CGFQGTGWKDEQYF	TGTGGATTCCAAGGGACAGGGTGGAAGGACGAGCAGTACTTC
TRBJ2-1	TRBV6-1	-	-	CATVGRGSYNEQFF	TGTGCCACAGTAGGCAGGGGATCCTACAATGAGCAGTTCTTC
TRBJ2-5	TRBV15	-	-	CATSRDTQQETQYF	TGTGCCACCAGCAGAGATACCCAGCAAGAGACCCAGTACTTC
TRBJ2-1	TRBV30	TRBD2	-	CAWSVRGTSPVRNEQFF	TGTGCCTGGAGTGTACGGGGGACTAGTCCTGTCCGAAATGAGCAGTTCTTC
TRBJ2-1	TRBV29-1	TRBD2	-	CSVDRGEAYNEQFF	TGCAGCGTTGACCGGGGGGAAGCCTACAATGAGCAGTTCTTC
TRBJ2-7	TRBV4-3	TRBD2	-	CASSQGSGSYEQYF	TGCGCCAGCAGCCAAGGGAGCGGGAGTTACGAGCAGTACTTC
TRBJ1-1	TRBV29-1	TRBD1	once	CSVWRTGGGTEAFF	TGCAGCGTTTGGAGGACAGGGGGTGGGACTGAAGCTTTCTTT
TRBJ2-1	TRBV9	TRBD2	-	CASSVAGGWNEQFF	TGTGCCAGCAGCGTAGCGGGAGGATGGAATGAGCAGTTCTTC
TRBJ2-7	TRBV11-2	-	once	CASSSILISYEQYF	TGTGCCAGCAGCTCCATCCTTATCTCCTACGAGCAGTACTTC
TRBJ2-1	TRBV5-1	-	-	CASSSRERAYNEQFF	TGCGCCAGCAGCTCCCGGGAGAGAGCCTACAATGAGCAGTTCTTC
TRBJ1-1	TRBV28	-	-	CATEPWGEGGDTEAFF	TGTGCCACCGAACCCTGGGGGGAGGGCGGGGACACTGAAGCTTTCTTT
TRBJ2-7	TRBV27	-	-	CASVKGGGEQYF	TGTGCCAGCGTCAAAGGGGGGGGCGAGCAGTACTTC
TRBJ1-1	TRBV19	TRBD1	-	CASSIDTRQGRNTEAFF	TGTGCCAGTAGTATAGACACACGACAGGGGCGGAACACTGAAGCTTTCTTT
TRBJ2-7	TRBV6-5	-	-	CASSRNGRYF	TGTGCCAGCAGCCGCAACGGGCGGTACTTC
TRBJ2-7	TRBV4-1	-	once	CASSQAGSTYEQYF	TGCGCCAGCAGCCAAGCGGGCAGCACCTACGAGCAGTACTTC
TRBJ2-2	TRBV6-4	-	-	CASSAGYGAGELFF	TGTGCCAGCAGTGCAGGATATGGGGCCGGGGAGCTGTTTTTT
TRBJ2-7	TRBV28	TRBD2	few	CASSNYRLAGYEQYF	TGTGCCAGCAGCAACTATCGACTAGCGGGATACGAGCAGTACTTC
TRBJ2-1	TRBV6-4	-	-	CASSPVYRSEQFF	TGTGCCAGCAGTCCAGTTTATAGATCTGAGCAGTTCTTC
TRBJ2-2	TRBV4-1	TRBD2	-	CASSQDHRTSGYTGELFF	TGCGCCAGCAGCCAAGATCACAGGACTAGCGGATACACCGGGGAGCTGTTTTTT
TRBJ2-7	TRBV14	-	-	CASSDLWGEQYF	TGTGCCAGCAGCGATCTGTGGGGCGAGCAGTACTTC
TRBJ2-7	TRBV27	TRBD2	-	CASKWASGSSYEQYF	TGTGCCAGCAAGTGGGCGAGCGGGAGTTCCTACGAGCAGTACTTC
TRBJ2-7	TRBV28	-	-	CASSFRSSHEQYF	TGTGCCAGCAGTTTTAGAAGCAGCCACGAGCAGTACTTC
TRBJ2-3	TRBV29-1	TRBD2	once	CSVVAGRERTDTQYF	TGCAGCGTTGTTGCTGGGCGGGAGCGGACAGATACGCAGTATTTT
TRBJ2-7	TRBV19	TRBD1	-	CASSIRAETGPASNRPYEQYF	TGTGCCAGTAGTATTAGAGCGGAGACAGGGCCCGCGTCAAATCGTCCCTACGAGCAGTACTTC
TRBJ1-1	TRBV9	-	-	CASSTHTGGFSEAFF	TGTGCCAGCAGCACACACACGGGTGGGTTCTCTGAAGCTTTCTTT
TRBJ1-4	TRBV6-5	-	-	CASSLGVGGDEKLFF	TGTGCCAGCAGCCTCGGGGTTGGTGGGGATGAAAAACTGTTTTTT
TRBJ1-2	TRBV5-4	TRBD1	-	CASNLQGDLGGYTF	TGTGCCAGCAACCTACAGGGGGATTTGGGTGGCTACACCTTC